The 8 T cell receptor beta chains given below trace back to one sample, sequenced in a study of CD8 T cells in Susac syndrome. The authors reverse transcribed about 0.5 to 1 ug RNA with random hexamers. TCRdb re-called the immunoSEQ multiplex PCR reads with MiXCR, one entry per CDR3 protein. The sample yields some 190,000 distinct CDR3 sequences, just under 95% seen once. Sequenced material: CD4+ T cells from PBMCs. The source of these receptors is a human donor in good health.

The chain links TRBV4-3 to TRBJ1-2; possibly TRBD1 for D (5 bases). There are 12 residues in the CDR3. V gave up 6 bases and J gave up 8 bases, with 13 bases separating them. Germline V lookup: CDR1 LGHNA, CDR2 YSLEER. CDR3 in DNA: TGCGCCAGCAGATCACAGGCGAAGGGCTACACCTTC. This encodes CASRSQAKGYTF.

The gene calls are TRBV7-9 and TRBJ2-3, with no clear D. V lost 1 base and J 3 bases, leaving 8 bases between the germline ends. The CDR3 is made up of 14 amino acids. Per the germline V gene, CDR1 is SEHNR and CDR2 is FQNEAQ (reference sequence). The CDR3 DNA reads TGTGCCAGCAGCTTAGGATCCATAACAGATACGCAGTATTTT. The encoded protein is CASSLGSITDTQYF.

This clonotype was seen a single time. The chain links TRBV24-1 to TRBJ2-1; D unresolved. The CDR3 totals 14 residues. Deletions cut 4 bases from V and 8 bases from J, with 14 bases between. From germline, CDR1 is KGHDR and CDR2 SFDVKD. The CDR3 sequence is CATSESLSLDEQFF. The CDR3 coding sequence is TGTGCCACCAGTGAGTCCCTTTCTCTGGATGAGCAGTTCTTC.

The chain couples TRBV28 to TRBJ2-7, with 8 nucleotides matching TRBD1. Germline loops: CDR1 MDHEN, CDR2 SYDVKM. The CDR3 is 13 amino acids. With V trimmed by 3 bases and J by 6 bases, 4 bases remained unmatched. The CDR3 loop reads CASSLSGGREQYF. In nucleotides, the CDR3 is TGTGCCAGCAGTTTGTCAGGGGGCCGCGAGCAGTACTTC.

As DNA, the CDR3 is TGTGCCAGTAGTATAGTCGGGACTAGCGGGAGTAGGCATGAGCAGTTCTTC. It yields the protein CASSIVGTSGSRHEQFF. The chain uses TRBV19 and TRBJ2-1; 14 bases map to TRBD2. Germline V gives CDR1 LNHDA, CDR2 SQIVND (reference sequence). This CDR3 is built from 17 residues. J lost 8 bases, V lost 1 base, and 7 bases had no gene match. Full variable domain (remainder filled in from reference TRBV19 and TRBJ2-1): DGGITQSPKYLFRKEGQNVTLSCEQNLNHDAMYWYRQDPGQGLRLIYYSQIVNDFQKGDIAEGYSVSREKKESFPLTVTSAQKNPTAFYLCASSIVGTSGSRHEQFFGPGTRLTVL.

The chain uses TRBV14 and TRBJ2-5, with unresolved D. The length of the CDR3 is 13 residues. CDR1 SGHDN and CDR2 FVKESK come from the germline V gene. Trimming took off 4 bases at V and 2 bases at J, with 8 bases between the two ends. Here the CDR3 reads CASSRNRQETQYF. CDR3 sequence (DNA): TGTGCCAGCAGCCGAAACCGACAAGAGACCCAGTACTTC.

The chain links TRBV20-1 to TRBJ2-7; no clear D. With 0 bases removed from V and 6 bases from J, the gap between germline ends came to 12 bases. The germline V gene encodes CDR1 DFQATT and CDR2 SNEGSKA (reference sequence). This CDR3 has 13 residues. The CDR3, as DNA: TGCAGTGCTAGAGAGATCACCTTGGGCGAGCAGTACTTC. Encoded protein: CSAREITLGEQYF.

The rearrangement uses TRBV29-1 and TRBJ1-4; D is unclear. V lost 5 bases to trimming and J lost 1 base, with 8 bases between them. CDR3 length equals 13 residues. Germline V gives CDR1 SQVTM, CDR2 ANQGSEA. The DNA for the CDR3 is TGCAGCGTTACGGAGGAAACTAATGAAAAACTGTTTTTT. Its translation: CSVTEETNEKLFF.